This passage covers 21 T cell receptor beta chains from one sample sequenced in a study of T-cell memory formation after mild COVID-19. Each CDR3 protein is one row after TCRdb ran MiXCR on the 5' RACE reads. The sample includes 350,000 to 500,000 distinct CDR3 sequences, roughly 18% seen only once; the top ten take 20% to 25%. The specimen sequenced was PBMCs or a T cell subset sorted from them (not recorded which). The receptors derive from a man aged 18 to 30 who had mild COVID-19 (a few samples of this study predate the infection). Cell type and time point are not known.

The chain has TRBV19 and TRBJ2-6; D is unresolved. Trimming pared 3 bases from V and 3 bases from J, leaving 9 bases between. This CDR3 comprises 15 residues. CDR1 is LNHDA and CDR2 is SQIVND in the germline V gene (reference sequence). The CDR3, as DNA: TGTGCCAGTAGTATCCGGTCCTTTGGGGCCAACGTCCTGACTTTC. Its translation is CASSIRSFGANVLTF.

This clonotype was seen a few times. The V call is TRBV5-5, the J call TRBJ1-1; D unresolved. Germline CDR1 reads SGHKS; CDR2 reads YYEKEE (reference sequence). The V and J ends lost 2 bases and 1 base respectively, with 9 bases between them. The CDR3 covers 14 residues. CDR3 protein: CASSLIDGNTEAFF. For the CDR3, the DNA is TGTGCCAGCAGCTTAATCGACGGGAACACTGAAGCTTTCTTT.

This clonotype was seen a few times. The CDR3 spells CASSQRQGMNTEAFF. For the CDR3, the DNA is TGTGCCAGCAGTCAGAGACAGGGGATGAACACTGAAGCTTTCTTT. The chain links TRBV6-6 to TRBJ1-1; 8 nucleotides agree with TRBD1. V shed 5 bases, J shed 0 bases, and the junction held 5 bases outside the gene matches. In germline, CDR1 is MNHNY, CDR2 SVGAGI (reference sequence). The CDR3 loop spans 15 amino acids.

Many counts were recorded for this clonotype. V gene TRBV7-2 combines with J gene TRBJ2-1; 11 bases are shared with TRBD2. There are 16 residues in the CDR3. Germline loops: CDR1 SGHTA, CDR2 FQGNSA. Trimming at V came to 2 bases and at J to 4 bases, leaving 4 bases not matched to a gene. CDR3 region: CASSLLAGGRYNEQFF. In DNA, the CDR3 is TGTGCCAGCAGCTTACTAGCGGGGGGTCGATACAATGAGCAGTTCTTC.

The rearrangement uses TRBV20-1 and TRBJ1-5, with TRBD1 as a possible D gene (6 bases). The CDR3 spans 12 residues. Between the trimmed V and J ends, which lost 3 bases and 7 bases, there was a span of 10 bases. Per the germline V gene, CDR1 is DFQATT and CDR2 is SNEGSKA (reference sequence). In DNA, the CDR3 is TGCAGTGCTAGGATGCAGGGGCAGCCCCAGCATTTT. This sequence encodes CSARMQGQPQHF.

This clonotype has just a few counts. This sequence may be a read error, since a much larger clone differs from it by one base. This chain connects TRBV18 to TRBJ2-1, with TRBD1 as a possible D gene (6 bases). The CDR3 totals 15 residues. Germline values: CDR1 KGHSH, CDR2 LQKENI. The V gene lost 5 bases and the J gene lost 3 bases, with 14 bases spanning the gap. The CDR3, as DNA: TGTGCCAGCTCATATGGACAGTATTACTACAATGAGCAGTTCTTC. Residues: CASSYGQYYYNEQFF.

This clonotype was counted between two and nine times. The V call is TRBV12-3 or TRBV12-4, the J call TRBJ1-5; TRBD1 aligns across 9 bases. The CDR3 spans 12 residues. V dropped 6 bases and J dropped 8; count of bases not matched to a gene: 2. CDR3 sequence: CASRGQGKPQHF. The DNA for the CDR3 is TGTGCCAGCAGGGGACAGGGTAAGCCCCAGCATTTT.

The V and J genes are TRBV3-2 and TRBJ1-4; the D segment call TRBD1 is taken from the table without a DNA check. TRBV3-2 is described as a pseudogene. CDR3 size: 14 residues. The CDR3 is CASSRDRGNEKLFF. In nucleotides, the CDR3 is TGTGCCAGCAGCCGAGACAGGGGGAATGAAAAACTGTTTTTT.

In its sample, this clonotype was seen a few times. The rearrangement joins TRBV12-3 or TRBV12-4 to TRBJ2-5; D possibly corresponds to TRBD2 (6 bases). V gave up 3 bases and J gave up 4 bases, with 12 bases separating them. This CDR3 contains 14 residues. The CDR3 DNA reads TGTGCCAGCAGTTTTGAGGCCGGGGGAGAGACCCAGTACTTC. Amino acids: CASSFEAGGETQYF.

The chain recombines TRBV12-3 or TRBV12-4 with TRBJ2-2; D may correspond to TRBD1 or TRBD2 (5 bases each). The CDR3 is 15 residues long. Trimming pared 7 bases from V and 2 bases from J, leaving 14 bases between. CDR3 amino acids: CASIMGPINTGELFF. In DNA, the CDR3 is TGTGCCAGCATCATGGGACCGATAAACACCGGGGAGCTGTTTTTT.

The chain combines TRBV5-1 with TRBJ1-5; TRBD1 matches 7 bases. Germline CDR1 is SGHRS and CDR2 is YFSETQ. This CDR3 region has 14 residues. V lost 7 bases and J lost 0; bases outside the gene matches: 4. The CDR3 region is CASSRGDSNQPQHF. The CDR3, as DNA: TGCGCCAGCTCCAGGGGGGATAGCAATCAGCCCCAGCATTTT.

In this sample, this clonotype turned up a few times. CDR3 amino acids: CASSFTGHGYTF. The CDR3 DNA reads as TGTGCCAGCAGTTTTACAGGGCATGGCTACACCTTC. The chain has TRBV27 and TRBJ1-2, with D possibly TRBD1 on 6 matching bases. The CDR3 totals 12 residues. The germline CDR1 and CDR2 sequences are MNHEY and SMNVEV (reference sequence). Trimming took off 3 bases at V and 6 bases at J, with 8 bases between the two ends.

The J gene is TRBJ2-7, the V gene TRBV27; D is possibly TRBD1 or TRBD2 (5 bases each). The CDR3 length is 14 residues. V lost 8 bases and J lost 2, with 16 bases in between. The V gene's germline CDR1 is MNHEY and CDR2 SMNVEV (reference sequence). The CDR3 sequence: CASWDRQTPYEQYF. CDR3 coding DNA: TGTGCCAGCTGGGACCGCCAAACACCCTACGAGCAGTACTTC.

The sample holds many counts of this clonotype. The chain is built from TRBV12-3 or TRBV12-4 and TRBJ1-6; D remains unclear. V lost 1 base to trimming and J lost 7 bases, with 8 bases between them. CDR3 size: 14 residues. CDR3 region: CASSLGALNSPLHF. The CDR3 DNA follows: TGTGCCAGCAGTTTAGGGGCCCTAAATTCACCCCTCCACTTT.

This chain uses TRBV20-1 with TRBJ2-4; D unclear. V lost 0 bases, J lost 5 bases, and 17 bases lay in between. Germline V gives CDR1 DFQATT, CDR2 SNEGSKA (reference sequence). This CDR3 contains 16 residues. The CDR3 region is CSARDEGRWNENIQYF. The CDR3 nucleotides read TGCAGTGCTAGAGATGAAGGCAGGTGGAATGAAAACATTCAGTACTTC.

In its sample, this clonotype was seen a few times. The chain carries TRBV9 and TRBJ2-5; 10 bases match TRBD2. The CDR3 totals 18 residues. The V gene end was trimmed by 2 bases and the J gene end by 2 bases; junction bases not matched to a gene: 12. The germline V gene has CDR1 SGDLS and CDR2 YYNGEE. CDR3 amino acids: CASSVSGGARFWQETQYF. The CDR3 nucleotides read TGTGCCAGCAGCGTCAGCGGGGGGGCCCGATTTTGGCAAGAGACCCAGTACTTC.

This clonotype has at least ten counts. CDR3 sequence: CASSLHRTGELFF. As DNA, the CDR3 is TGTGCCAGCAGTCTTCACAGAACCGGGGAGCTGTTTTTT. The gene calls are TRBV2 and TRBJ2-2; no firm D call. The germline V gene has CDR1 SNHLY and CDR2 FYNNEI. V shed 5 bases and J shed 5 bases, with 9 bases lying between them. The CDR3 consists of 13 residues.

V usage is TRBV19 and J usage is TRBJ1-5; 7 bases map to TRBD1. CDR3 length equals 16 residues. J was trimmed by 0 bases and V by 5 bases; bases with no gene match: 7. Germline CDR1 is LNHDA and CDR2 is SQIVND (reference sequence). The CDR3 sequence is CASSLGTVHSNQPQHF. DNA of the CDR3: TGTGCCAGTAGTCTCGGGACAGTTCATAGCAATCAGCCCCAGCATTTT. Filled out from reference TRBV19 and TRBJ1-5, the complete variable domain reads DGGITQSPKYLFRKEGQNVTLSCEQNLNHDAMYWYRQDPGQGLRLIYYSQIVNDFQKGDIAEGYSVSREKKESFPLTVTSAQKNPTAFYLCASSLGTVHSNQPQHFGDGTRLSIL.

The genes are TRBV24-1 and TRBJ2-1; 10 bases are a match to TRBD2. V gave up 2 bases and J gave up 5 bases; unmatched junction bases: 14. Germline V CDR1 and CDR2: KGHDR, SFDVKD. The CDR3 sequence is 19 residues long. CDR3: CATSDSLPQLAGWDNEQFF. CDR3 nucleotide sequence: TGTGCCACCAGTGATTCTCTACCGCAACTAGCGGGGTGGGACAATGAGCAGTTCTTC.

This chain links TRBV6-5 with TRBJ1-2; no clear D gene. CDR3 length: 13 residues. The germline V gene has CDR1 MNHEY and CDR2 SVGAGI. V lost 6 bases and J 2 bases, leaving 10 bases between the germline ends. CDR3 nucleotide sequence: TGTGCCAGCAGACGCGGACGGAACTATGGCTACACCTTC. It encodes CASRRGRNYGYTF.

V is TRBV5-1 and J is TRBJ2-5; 13 bases line up with TRBD2. V gave up 4 bases and J gave up 2 bases; unmatched junction bases: 5. The CDR3 spans 16 residues. Germline assignment: CDR1 SGHRS and CDR2 YFSETQ. CDR3 in amino acids: CASSHTSGGVQETQYF. DNA of the CDR3: TGCGCCAGCAGCCACACTAGCGGGGGGGTGCAAGAGACCCAGTACTTC. The entire variable domain, with the rest obtained from reference TRBV5-1 and TRBJ2-5, is as follows: KAGVTQTPRYLIKTRGQQVTLSCSPISGHRSVSWYQQTPGQGLQFLFEYFSETQRNKGNFPGRFSGRQFSNSRSEMNVSTLELGDSALYLCASSHTSGGVQETQYFGPGTRLLVL.